The present entry profiles one T cell receptor (beta chain) with its context. CDR1 and CDR2 (germline): SQVTM, ANQGSEA. CDR3 length equals 13 residues. After removal of 4 bases from V and 7 bases from J, the junction contained 6 bases not matched to a gene. The method was immunoSEQ multiplex PCR; TCRdb's version includes in-frame clones alone and lacks a portion of them. The profile shows 130,000 or so clones, 91% of them singletons. This sample was included in a study of control samples from healthy donors and cancer patients. V usage is TRBV29-1 and J usage is TRBJ2-2; 7 bases match TRBD1. This receptor was obtained from a man aged 18 to 29 in good health. Specimen: blood. CDR3 sequence (DNA): TGCAGCGTTGTTACGACAGGGAGCGGGGAGCTGTTTTTT. It encodes CSVVTTGSGELFF.